The 30 T cell receptor beta chains reported below all come from one sample, sequenced in a study of blood T cells in healthy people across ages (dated by TCRdb to 2013 to 2016). Libraries were built with 5' RACE. The run used an Illumina HiSeq 2500. The second PCR ran for about 6 to 12 cycles and used a J-beta primer mix along with a sample-barcoded 5' primer. TCRdb's own reprocessing of the public reads used fastp at Q25 and MiXCR and kept productive beta chains. One record per CDR3 amino acid sequence lists the most common genes and DNA. This sample holds about 1.4 million distinct CDR3 sequences; almost 60% were observed only once. About 6.7% of the sample is taken by the ten largest. The sequencing sample was made of blood. Receptor source: a young man in good health.

This chain connects TRBV12-3 or TRBV12-4 to TRBJ2-1; 11 nucleotides line up with TRBD2. This CDR3 is built from 15 residues. The V and J ends lost 1 base and 9 bases, in that order; junction bases with no gene match: 5. The CDR3 loop is CASSLVLAGVSEQFF. DNA for the CDR3: TGTGCCAGCAGTTTAGTACTAGCGGGAGTTAGTGAGCAGTTCTTC.

This chain uses TRBV10-3 with TRBJ1-2; 8 nucleotides line up with TRBD1. The CDR3 extends over 14 amino acids. J gave up 4 bases and V 6 bases, and 7 bases lay outside the gene matches. The germline CDR1 and CDR2 sequences are ENHRY and SYGVKD. The CDR3 reads CAIRSGTGLYGYTF. The CDR3 DNA is TGTGCCATCAGGTCCGGGACAGGCCTCTATGGCTACACCTTC.

This sequence joins TRBV27 and TRBJ2-1, with D perhaps given as TRBD1 or TRBD2 (5 bases each). Germline V gene data show CDR1 as MNHEY and CDR2 as SMNVEV (reference sequence). The CDR3 covers 12 residues. Trimming took off 5 bases at V and 15 bases at J, with 17 bases between the two ends. The CDR3 region is CASSPWTGPVFF. The CDR3 nucleotides read TGTGCCAGCAGTCCTTGGACGGGACCAGTGTTCTTC.

The chain links TRBV7-9 to TRBJ1-1; no reliable D call. Germline CDR1 and CDR2: SEHNR and FQNEAQ (reference sequence). Trimming pared 1 base from V and 5 bases from J, leaving 8 bases between. The CDR3 length is 13 residues. CDR3 loop: CASSLELRTEAFF. The CDR3 DNA sequence: TGTGCCAGCAGCTTAGAATTGAGGACTGAAGCTTTCTTT.

This clonotype has a count of ten or more. At one end, the junction sequence differs from germline, possibly due to a read error. The chain employs TRBV5-1 and TRBJ2-3; the match to TRBD1 covers 8 bases. The CDR3 is 15 amino acids. The germline CDR1 and CDR2 sequences are SGHRS and YFSETQ. CDR3 region: CASSLGQGGTDTQYF. The CDR3, as DNA: TGTGCCAGCAGCCTAGGACAGGGAGGCACAGATACGCAGTATTTT.

CDR3 sequence (DNA): TGCAGTGCTATACAGTCTAACTATGGCTACACCTTC. It yields the protein CSAIQSNYGYTF. The chain couples TRBV20-1 to TRBJ1-2; D remains ambiguous. CDR1 and CDR2 from the germline V gene are DFQATT and SNEGSKA (reference sequence). V lost 4 bases and J 0 bases, leaving 6 bases between the germline ends. There are 12 residues in the CDR3.

The rearrangement links TRBV12-3 or TRBV12-4 to TRBJ2-2; tentative D call: TRBD1 (6 bases). This CDR3 contains 15 residues. Trimming took off 5 bases at V and 4 bases at J, with 14 bases between the two ends. The CDR3 nucleotides are TGTGCCAGCAGTACGCGTACAGGGAGCACCGGGGAGCTGTTTTTT. Residues: CASSTRTGSTGELFF.

DNA for the CDR3: TGCAGCGTTGCAGGGGGAATCCACAATGAGCAGTTCTTC. This gives the protein CSVAGGIHNEQFF. The V gene is TRBV29-1, the J gene TRBJ2-1; 7 bases fit TRBD1. The length of the CDR3 is 13 residues. Germline trimming cut 4 bases from V and 5 bases from J; bases unmatched to any gene: 5. Germline-derived CDR1 and CDR2 are SQVTM and ANQGSEA.

The rearrangement joins TRBV12-3 or TRBV12-4 to TRBJ1-2; perhaps TRBD1 as D (6 bases). V lost 6 bases and J lost 7, with 12 bases in between. The CDR3 is made up of 12 amino acids. In nucleotides, the CDR3 is TGTGCCAGCAGGTGGGGGGCTAGTGGCTACACCTTC. Amino acids: CASRWGASGYTF.

Only one count was recorded for this clonotype. This chain connects TRBV7-9 to TRBJ2-7; 7 bases are a match to TRBD2. V lost 3 bases to trimming and J lost 0 bases; unmatched junction nucleotides: 5. CDR3 size: 15 residues. From germline, CDR1 is SEHNR and CDR2 FQNEAQ (reference sequence). The chain's CDR3 is CASSFSGYPSYEQYF. Here the CDR3 DNA reads TGTGCCAGCAGCTTTAGCGGGTACCCCTCCTACGAGCAGTACTTC.

The chain combines TRBV28 with TRBJ2-5; D may be TRBD1 (6 bases). Germline V gives CDR1 MDHEN, CDR2 SYDVKM. The CDR3 consists of 17 residues. V was clipped by 6 bases and J by 5 bases, with 25 bases between them. As DNA, the CDR3 is TGTGCCAGCAGCTTTGTGGGTCTAGTGGGGGCATGGGAGACCCAGTACTTC. Its protein product is CASSFVGLVGAWETQYF.

This chain connects TRBV20-1 to TRBJ2-7; 9 bases are a match to TRBD1. CDR1 DFQATT and CDR2 SNEGSKA come from the germline V gene (reference sequence). Trimming at V came to 3 bases and at J to 0 bases, leaving 6 bases not matched to a gene. The CDR3 is 15 amino acids. The CDR3 DNA reads as TGCAGTGCTAGGGTTATGGACAGGGGCTCCTACGAGCAGTACTTC. Amino acid sequence: CSARVMDRGSYEQYF.

This sequence joins TRBV20-1 and TRBJ2-3; 7 bases line up with TRBD2. V shed 3 bases and J 5 bases; nucleotides not matched to a gene: 11. Germline CDR1 reads DFQATT; CDR2 reads SNEGSKA (reference sequence). The CDR3 runs to 15 residues. CDR3 region: CSASGGGRGVDTQYF. The CDR3 bases are TGCAGTGCTAGTGGGGGGGGACGAGGGGTAGATACGCAGTATTTT.

The chain has TRBV6-5 and TRBJ1-2; a weak D match, TRBD1 (6 bases). V lost 5 bases and J 7 bases, leaving 14 bases between the germline ends. The CDR3 has 13 amino acids. Germline loops: CDR1 MNHEY, CDR2 SVGAGI. This CDR3 is CASSDEYRVGYTF. The CDR3 region has the DNA TGTGCCAGCAGTGACGAATACAGGGTTGGCTACACCTTC.

The chain uses TRBV6-5 and TRBJ2-7; D may be TRBD1 (8 bases). The J call is doubtful: the DNA matches TRBJ2-1 better. This CDR3 region has 15 residues. CDR1 and CDR2 from the germline V gene are MNHEY and SVGAGI. CDR3 region: CASTYGRTGWSEQFF. The DNA of the CDR3 is TGTGCCAGCACCTACGGGAGGACAGGGTGGAGTGAGCAGTTCTTC.

The rearrangement links TRBV5-4 to TRBJ2-7; 9 nucleotides agree with TRBD2. The trim removed 4 bases at V and 3 bases at J, leaving 11 bases unmatched. This CDR3 spans 16 amino acids. Germline V gene lookup returns CDR1 SGHNT and CDR2 YYREEE (reference sequence). Here the CDR3 reads CASSPVPSGDYYEQYF. The CDR3 DNA is TGTGCCAGCAGCCCGGTCCCTAGCGGGGATTACTACGAGCAGTACTTC.

The table lists this clonotype with a count of one. Here the CDR3 omits its conserved ending phenylalanine or tryptophan, so a read error is the likely source. This sequence joins TRBV6-1 and TRBJ2-3; TRBD2 aligns across 14 bases. Unmatched junction bases numbered 1, after V lost 6 bases and J lost 5 bases. The germline V gene encodes CDR1 MNHNS and CDR2 SASEGT. The CDR3 has 14 amino acids. The DNA of the CDR3 is TGTGCCAGCAGCGGACTAGCGGGAGGAGATACGCAGTATGTT. This codes for CASSGLAGGDTQYV.

A few counts support this clonotype. The rearrangement uses TRBV9 and TRBJ2-1; perhaps D is TRBD1 or TRBD2 (6 bases each). CDR1 SGDLS and CDR2 YYNGEE come from the germline V gene. CDR3 length equals 16 residues. The germline V and J ends were trimmed by 0 bases and 1 base, with 11 bases remaining between them. In nucleotides, the CDR3 is TGTGCCAGCAGCGTAGGAGGGGGGCCTTCCTACAATGAGCAGTTCTTC. This translates into CASSVGGGPSYNEQFF.

This sequence joins TRBV10-3 and TRBJ2-5; TRBD1 agrees at 8 bases. Germline lookup yields CDR1 ENHRY and CDR2 SYGVKD. This CDR3 spans 14 amino acids. The V and J ends lost 10 bases and 4 bases, in that order; junction bases with no gene match: 11. CDR3 region: CATNPRDRRETQYF. The CDR3 coding sequence is TGTGCCACCAATCCAAGGGACAGGCGAGAGACCCAGTACTTC.

This clonotype was counted between two and nine times. The J gene is TRBJ1-2, the V gene TRBV10-3; no firm D call. The V gene's germline CDR1 is ENHRY and CDR2 SYGVKD. Trimming pared 6 bases from V and 3 bases from J, leaving 11 bases between. The CDR3 runs 13 residues. Here the CDR3 reads CAIRPDGYYGYTF. The CDR3 region has the DNA TGTGCCATCAGACCCGACGGATACTATGGCTACACCTTC.

The V and J genes are TRBV7-2 and TRBJ2-5; D is undetermined. Per germline, CDR1 SGHTA and CDR2 FQGNSA. The length of the CDR3 is 14 residues. Trimming removed 3 bases at V and 8 bases at J, with 16 bases between. The CDR3 region has the DNA TGTGCCAGCAGCTTTTCCAGGTTTTCGAATACCCAGTACTTC. This translates into CASSFSRFSNTQYF.

This clonotype appeared a few times. V is TRBV15 and J is TRBJ1-5, with 11 positions matching TRBD1. V shed 4 bases and J 6 bases; nucleotides not matched to a gene: 5. This CDR3 contains 15 residues. Germline CDR1 and CDR2: LNHNV and YYDKDF (reference sequence). Written as DNA, the CDR3 is TGTGCCACCAGCATAGGACAGGGGGCTGGTCAGCCCCAGCATTTT. Its protein product is CATSIGQGAGQPQHF.

V usage is TRBV11-1 and J usage is TRBJ2-3; D is perhaps TRBD2 (5 bases). The V end lost 5 bases, the J end lost 2 bases, and 20 bases lay between the germline ends. CDR3 size: 17 residues. Looked up from germline, CDR1 is SGHAT and CDR2 is FQDESV (reference sequence). CDR3 amino acids: CASSQPQWRKNTDTQYF. Here the CDR3 DNA reads TGTGCCAGCAGCCAACCCCAGTGGAGGAAAAACACAGATACGCAGTATTTT.

The rearrangement uses TRBV29-1 and TRBJ2-3; D unclear. Germline V gives CDR1 SQVTM, CDR2 ANQGSEA. With 4 bases removed from V and 2 bases from J, the gap between germline ends came to 7 bases. CDR3 length: 12 amino acids. The chain's CDR3 is CSVAVYTDTQYF. DNA for the CDR3: TGCAGCGTTGCTGTGTACACAGATACGCAGTATTTT.

The chain joins TRBV15 to TRBJ2-4, with D perhaps being TRBD1 or TRBD2 (5 bases each). Germline CDR1 and CDR2: LNHNV and YYDKDF (reference sequence). This CDR3 is built from 13 residues. Trimming pared 8 bases from V and 8 bases from J, leaving 16 bases between. CDR3 sequence (DNA): TGTGCCACCGCGGGCAGGGAGCTTGACATTCAGTACTTC. Amino acid sequence: CATAGRELDIQYF.

This sequence joins TRBV6-1 and TRBJ1-4; TRBD1 aligns across 11 bases. V lost 5 bases, J lost 3 bases, and 8 bases stayed unmatched. Germline V CDR1 and CDR2: MNHNS, SASEGT. This CDR3 is 17 amino acids long. CDR3 sequence (DNA): TGTGCCAGCAGTATGGACAGGGGGCCCCTTCCTAATGAAAAACTGTTTTTT. Its protein product is CASSMDRGPLPNEKLFF.

V usage is TRBV10-1 and J usage is TRBJ1-1; weak D call: TRBD1 (5 bases). The CDR3 consists of 15 residues. Germline CDR1 and CDR2: WNHNN and SYGVQD (reference sequence). The V gene lost 2 bases and the J gene lost 1 base, with 11 bases spanning the gap. This CDR3 is CASSENPQGNTEAFF. The CDR3 DNA reads TGCGCCAGCAGTGAGAACCCCCAGGGGAACACTGAAGCTTTCTTT.

Only a few counts were recorded for this clonotype. This chain uses TRBV27 with TRBJ2-1; perhaps D is TRBD1 or TRBD2 (5 bases each). This CDR3 has 16 amino acids. CDR1 is MNHEY and CDR2 is SMNVEV in the germline V gene (reference sequence). Trimming left V 4 bases short and J 7 bases short, with 20 bases between. CDR3 DNA: TGTGCCAGCAGTTCTACTACAGGAGCGGCTGGAAATGAGCAGTTCTTC. Translation gives CASSSTTGAAGNEQFF.

This clonotype was seen a few times. The rearrangement links TRBV7-2 to TRBJ2-7, with D hard to call. The CDR3 spans 14 residues. The ends were cut back, 2 bases at V and 0 bases at J, with 8 bases in the middle. The germline gives CDR1 SGHTA, CDR2 FQGNSA. The CDR3 is CASSLPTPSYEQYF. For the CDR3, the DNA is TGTGCCAGCAGCTTACCGACTCCCTCCTACGAGCAGTACTTC.

V gene TRBV9 combines with J gene TRBJ1-2, with 8 bases matching TRBD1. The CDR3 totals 16 residues. CDR1 and CDR2 from the germline V gene are SGDLS and YYNGEE. V dropped 0 bases and J dropped 2; count of bases not matched to a gene: 6. For the CDR3, the DNA is TGTGCCAGCAGCGTAGAGGGACAGGCACAGAACTATGGCTACACCTTC. Translating it yields CASSVEGQAQNYGYTF.